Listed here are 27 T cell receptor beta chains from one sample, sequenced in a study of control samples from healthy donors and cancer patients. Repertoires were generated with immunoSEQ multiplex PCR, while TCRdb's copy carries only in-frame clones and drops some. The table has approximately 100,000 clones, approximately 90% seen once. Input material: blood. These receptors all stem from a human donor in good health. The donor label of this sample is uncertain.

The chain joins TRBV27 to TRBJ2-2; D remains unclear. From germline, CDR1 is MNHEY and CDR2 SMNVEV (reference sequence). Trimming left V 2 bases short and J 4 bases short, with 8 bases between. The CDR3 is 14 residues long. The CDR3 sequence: CASSLEEFTGELFF. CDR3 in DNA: TGTGCCAGCAGTTTAGAGGAATTCACCGGGGAGCTGTTTTTT.

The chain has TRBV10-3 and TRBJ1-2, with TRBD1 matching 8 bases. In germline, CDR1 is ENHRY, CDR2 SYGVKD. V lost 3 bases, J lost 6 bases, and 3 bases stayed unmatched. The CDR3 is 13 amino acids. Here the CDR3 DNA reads TGTGCCATCAGTGATGGACAGGGACATGGCTACACCTTC. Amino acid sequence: CAISDGQGHGYTF.

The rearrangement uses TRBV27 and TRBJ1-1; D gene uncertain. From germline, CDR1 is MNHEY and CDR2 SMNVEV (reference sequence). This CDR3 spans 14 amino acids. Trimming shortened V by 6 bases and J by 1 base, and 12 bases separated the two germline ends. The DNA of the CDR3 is TGTGCCAGCAGGAGCGGACTGTCGAACACTGAAGCTTTCTTT. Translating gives CASRSGLSNTEAFF.

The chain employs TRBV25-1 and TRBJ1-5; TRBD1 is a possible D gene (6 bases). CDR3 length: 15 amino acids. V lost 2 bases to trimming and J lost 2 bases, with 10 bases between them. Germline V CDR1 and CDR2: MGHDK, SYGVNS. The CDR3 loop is CASSEEGVGNQPQHF. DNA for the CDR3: TGTGCCAGCAGTGAAGAGGGGGTTGGCAATCAGCCCCAGCATTTT.

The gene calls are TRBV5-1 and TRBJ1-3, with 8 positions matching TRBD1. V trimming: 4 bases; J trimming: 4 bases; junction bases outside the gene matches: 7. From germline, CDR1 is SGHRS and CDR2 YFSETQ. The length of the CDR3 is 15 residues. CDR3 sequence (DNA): TGCGCCAGCAGCACCTTAGGACAGGGCGGAAACACCATATATTTT. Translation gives CASSTLGQGGNTIYF.

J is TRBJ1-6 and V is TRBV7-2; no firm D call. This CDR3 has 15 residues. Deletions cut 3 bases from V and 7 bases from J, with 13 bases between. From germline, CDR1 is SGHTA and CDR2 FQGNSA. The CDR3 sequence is CASSLSSQENSPLHF. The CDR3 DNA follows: TGTGCCAGCAGCTTGAGCAGCCAGGAAAATTCACCCCTCCACTTT.

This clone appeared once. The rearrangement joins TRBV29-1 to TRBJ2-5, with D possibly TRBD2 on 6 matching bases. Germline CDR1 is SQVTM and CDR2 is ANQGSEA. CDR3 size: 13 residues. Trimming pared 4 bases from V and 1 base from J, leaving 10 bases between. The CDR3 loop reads CSVARGTQETQYF. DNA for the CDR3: TGCAGCGTTGCTCGGGGGACCCAAGAGACCCAGTACTTC.

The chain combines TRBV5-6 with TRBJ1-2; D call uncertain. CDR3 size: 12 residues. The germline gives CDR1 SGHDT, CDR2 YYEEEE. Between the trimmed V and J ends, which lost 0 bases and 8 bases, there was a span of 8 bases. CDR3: CASSLGETGYTF. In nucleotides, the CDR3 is TGTGCCAGCAGCTTGGGGGAAACGGGCTACACCTTC.

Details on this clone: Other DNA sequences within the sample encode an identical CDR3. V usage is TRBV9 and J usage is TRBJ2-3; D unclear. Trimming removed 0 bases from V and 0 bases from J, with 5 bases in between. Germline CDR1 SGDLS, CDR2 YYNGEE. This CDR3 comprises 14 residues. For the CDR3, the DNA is TGTGCCAGCAGCGTAGACGGTAGCACAGATACGCAGTATTTT. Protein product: CASSVDGSTDTQYF.

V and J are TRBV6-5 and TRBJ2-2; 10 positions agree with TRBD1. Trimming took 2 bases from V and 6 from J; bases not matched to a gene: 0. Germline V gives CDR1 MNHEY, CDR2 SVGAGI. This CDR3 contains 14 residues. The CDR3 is CASSYGQGAGELFF. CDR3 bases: TGTGCCAGCAGTTACGGACAGGGGGCCGGGGAGCTGTTTTTT.

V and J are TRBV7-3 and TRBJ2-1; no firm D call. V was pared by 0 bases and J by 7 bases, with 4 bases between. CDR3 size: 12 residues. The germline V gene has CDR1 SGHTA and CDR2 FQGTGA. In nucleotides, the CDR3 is TGTGCCAGCAGCTTAACGGGGAATGAGCAGTTCTTC. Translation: CASSLTGNEQFF.

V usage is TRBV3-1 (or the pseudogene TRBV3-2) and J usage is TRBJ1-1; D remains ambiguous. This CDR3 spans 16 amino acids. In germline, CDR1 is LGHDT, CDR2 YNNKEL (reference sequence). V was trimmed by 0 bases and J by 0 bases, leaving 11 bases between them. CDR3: CASSQDRQPLNTEAFF. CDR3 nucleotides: TGTGCCAGCAGCCAAGATCGGCAGCCCTTGAACACTGAAGCTTTCTTT.

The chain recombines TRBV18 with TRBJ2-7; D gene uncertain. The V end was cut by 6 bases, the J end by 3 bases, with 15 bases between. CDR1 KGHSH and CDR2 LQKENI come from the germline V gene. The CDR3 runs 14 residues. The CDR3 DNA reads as TGTGCCAGCTCTGAGGCCCGAGGAAGCTACGAGCAGTACGTC. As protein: CASSEARGSYEQYV.

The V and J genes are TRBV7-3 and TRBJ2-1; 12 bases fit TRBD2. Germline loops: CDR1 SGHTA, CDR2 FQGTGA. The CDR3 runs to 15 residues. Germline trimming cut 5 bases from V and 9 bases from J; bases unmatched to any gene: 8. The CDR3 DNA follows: TGTGCCAGCAGCCCGACTAGCGGGGGTCTGGCTGAGCAGTTCTTC. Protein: CASSPTSGGLAEQFF.

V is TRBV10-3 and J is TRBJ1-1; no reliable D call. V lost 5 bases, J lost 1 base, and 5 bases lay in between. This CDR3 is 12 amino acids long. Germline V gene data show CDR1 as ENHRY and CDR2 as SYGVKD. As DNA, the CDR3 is TGTGCCATCAGTTCGTCGAACACTGAAGCTTTCTTT. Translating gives CAISSSNTEAFF.

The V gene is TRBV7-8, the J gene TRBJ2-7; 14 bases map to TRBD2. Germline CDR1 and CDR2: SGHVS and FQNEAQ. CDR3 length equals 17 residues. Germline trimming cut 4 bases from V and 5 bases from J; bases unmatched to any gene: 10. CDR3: CASSSGLAGARAHEQYF. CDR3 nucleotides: TGTGCCAGCAGCTCGGGACTAGCGGGGGCCCGGGCCCACGAGCAGTACTTC.

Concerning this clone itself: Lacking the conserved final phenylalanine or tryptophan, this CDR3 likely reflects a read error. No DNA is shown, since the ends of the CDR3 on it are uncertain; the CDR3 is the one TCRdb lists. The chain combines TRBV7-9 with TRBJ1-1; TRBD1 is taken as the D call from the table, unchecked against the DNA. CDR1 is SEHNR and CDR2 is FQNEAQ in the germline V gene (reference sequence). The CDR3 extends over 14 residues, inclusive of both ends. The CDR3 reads CASSLFRTGERWVL.

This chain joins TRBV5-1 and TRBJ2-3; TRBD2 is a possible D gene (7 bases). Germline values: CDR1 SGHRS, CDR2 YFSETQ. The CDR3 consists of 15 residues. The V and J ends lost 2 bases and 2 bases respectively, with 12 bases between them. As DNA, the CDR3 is TGCGCCAGCAGCTTCGCGGGGGCCCCCACAGATACGCAGTATTTT. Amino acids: CASSFAGAPTDTQYF.

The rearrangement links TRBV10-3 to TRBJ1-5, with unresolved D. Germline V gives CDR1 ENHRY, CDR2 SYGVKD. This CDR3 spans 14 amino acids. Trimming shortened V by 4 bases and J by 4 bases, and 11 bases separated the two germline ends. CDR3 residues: CAISAQSVNQPQHF. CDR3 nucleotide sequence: TGTGCCATCAGTGCTCAGAGTGTAAATCAGCCCCAGCATTTT.

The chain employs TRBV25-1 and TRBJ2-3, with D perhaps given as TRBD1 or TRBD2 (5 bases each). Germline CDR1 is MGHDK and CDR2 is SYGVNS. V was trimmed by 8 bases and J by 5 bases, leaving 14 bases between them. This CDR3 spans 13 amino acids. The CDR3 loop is CASGIYGGDTQYF. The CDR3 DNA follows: TGTGCCAGCGGAATTTATGGGGGAGATACGCAGTATTTT.

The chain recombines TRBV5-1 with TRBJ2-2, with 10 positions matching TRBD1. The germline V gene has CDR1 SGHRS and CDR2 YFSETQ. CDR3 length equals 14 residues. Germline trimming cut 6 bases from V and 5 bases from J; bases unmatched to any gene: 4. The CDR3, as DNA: TGCGCCAGCACGGTGGGACAGGGGACCGGGGAGCTGTTTTTT. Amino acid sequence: CASTVGQGTGELFF. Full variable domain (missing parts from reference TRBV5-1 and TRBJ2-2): KAGVTQTPRYLIKTRGQQVTLSCSPISGHRSVSWYQQTPGQGLQFLFEYFSETQRNKGNFPGRFSGRQFSNSRSEMNVSTLELGDSALYLCASTVGQGTGELFFGEGSRLTVL.

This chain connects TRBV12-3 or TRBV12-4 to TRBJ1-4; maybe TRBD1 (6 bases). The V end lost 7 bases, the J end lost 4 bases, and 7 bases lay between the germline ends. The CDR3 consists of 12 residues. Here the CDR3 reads CASKGVNEKLFF. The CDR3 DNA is TGTGCCAGCAAGGGGGTTAATGAAAAACTGTTTTTT.

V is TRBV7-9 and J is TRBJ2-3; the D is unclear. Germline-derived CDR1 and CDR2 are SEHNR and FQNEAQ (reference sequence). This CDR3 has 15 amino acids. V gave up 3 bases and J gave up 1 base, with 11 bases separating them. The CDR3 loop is CASSLGSFGTDTQYF. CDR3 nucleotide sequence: TGTGCCAGCAGCTTGGGTAGCTTCGGCACAGATACGCAGTATTTT.

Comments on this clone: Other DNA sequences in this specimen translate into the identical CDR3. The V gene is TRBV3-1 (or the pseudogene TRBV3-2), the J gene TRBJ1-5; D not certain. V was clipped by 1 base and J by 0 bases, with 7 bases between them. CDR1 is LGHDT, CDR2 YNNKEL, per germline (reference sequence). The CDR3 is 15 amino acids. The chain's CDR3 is CASSQGANSNQPQHF. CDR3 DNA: TGTGCCAGCAGCCAAGGTGCGAATAGCAATCAGCCCCAGCATTTT.

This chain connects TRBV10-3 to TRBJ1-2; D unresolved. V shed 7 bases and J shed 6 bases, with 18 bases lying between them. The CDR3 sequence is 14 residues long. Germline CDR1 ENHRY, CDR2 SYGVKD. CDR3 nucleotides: TGTGCCATCAAGAACCGGGCCTCATACGATGGCTACACCTTC. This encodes CAIKNRASYDGYTF.

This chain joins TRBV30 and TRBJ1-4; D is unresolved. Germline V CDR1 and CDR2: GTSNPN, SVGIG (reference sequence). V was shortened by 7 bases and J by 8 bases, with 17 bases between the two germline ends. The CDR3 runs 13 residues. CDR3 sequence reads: CASTFLAREKLFF. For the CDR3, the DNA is TGTGCCTCGACCTTTCTCGCCCGGGAAAAACTGTTTTTT.

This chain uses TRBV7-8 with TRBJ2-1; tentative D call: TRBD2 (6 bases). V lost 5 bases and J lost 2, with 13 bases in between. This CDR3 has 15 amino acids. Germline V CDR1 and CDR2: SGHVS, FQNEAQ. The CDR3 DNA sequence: TGTGCCAGCAGCCTACCCGGGGGAGCCTACAATGAGCAGTTCTTC. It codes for CASSLPGGAYNEQFF.